The 30 T cell receptor beta chains below come from one sample, sequenced in a study of Graves' ophthalmopathy and Graves' hyperthyroidism. Investigators amplified TCR beta CDR3 regions from RNA transcripts. RT-PCR in the first round used HTBI primers; a second-round multiplex PCR followed. TCRdb reanalysed the multiplex PCR reads using MiXCR and keeps one entry per CDR3 protein. The table has roughly 50,000 distinct CDR3 sequences, roughly half seen once. The sequencing sample was made of peripheral blood. The origin of the receptors is an adult woman with Graves' ophthalmopathy.

This chain uses TRBV15 with TRBJ2-7; a possible D gene is TRBD1 (6 bases). In germline, CDR1 is LNHNV, CDR2 YYDKDF (reference sequence). There are 14 residues in the CDR3. V lost 3 bases, J lost 2 bases, and 11 bases lay in between. Here the CDR3 DNA reads TGTGCCACCAGCAGGGCCGGGACAACCTACGAGCAGTACTTC. As protein: CATSRAGTTYEQYF.

This clonotype showed up many times. The chain links TRBV19 to TRBJ2-3, with D unclear. The ends were cut back, 5 bases at V and 2 bases at J, with 11 bases in the middle. Germline-derived CDR1 and CDR2 are LNHDA and SQIVND (reference sequence). The CDR3 totals 14 residues. CDR3 nucleotides: TGTGCCAGTAGTCCACCCCGCGACACAGATACGCAGTATTTT. Its translation is CASSPPRDTDTQYF.

The rearrangement joins TRBV19 to TRBJ2-7, with TRBD2 matching over 14 bases. Germline V lookup: CDR1 LNHDA, CDR2 SQIVND (reference sequence). This CDR3 comprises 18 residues. The ends lost 6 bases at V and 3 bases at J; junction bases unmatched: 13. This CDR3 is CASRRQTSGRARIYEQYF. CDR3 sequence (DNA): TGTGCCAGTAGGCGGCAGACTAGCGGGAGGGCAAGGATCTACGAGCAGTACTTC.

This clonotype has ten or more counts. The rearrangement joins TRBV27 to TRBJ2-7, with 8 bases that match TRBD2. V dropped 3 bases and J dropped 6; count of bases not matched to a gene: 7. Germline loops: CDR1 MNHEY, CDR2 SMNVEV (reference sequence). This CDR3 comprises 14 residues. The CDR3 region has the DNA TGTGCCAGCAGTTTTACGGGAGGGCCGGTCGAGCAGTACTTC. Encoded protein: CASSFTGGPVEQYF.

This clonotype appeared many times. CDR3 region: CASSVSGTGSYEQYF. CDR3 nucleotide sequence: TGTGCCAGCAGTGTTTCCGGGACAGGCTCCTACGAGCAGTACTTC. V gene TRBV28 combines with J gene TRBJ2-7, with 8 bases aligning to TRBD1. Germline V CDR1 and CDR2: MDHEN, SYDVKM. The trim removed 5 bases at V and 0 bases at J, leaving 6 bases unmatched. This CDR3 spans 15 amino acids.

This clonotype was recorded only once. J is TRBJ1-5 and V is TRBV20-1, with no clear D. Germline values: CDR1 DFQATT, CDR2 SNEGSKA (reference sequence). Trimming pared 1 base from V and 11 bases from J, leaving 18 bases between. CDR3 size: 14 residues. This CDR3 reads CSARGLVTLETQHF. In DNA, the CDR3 is TGCAGTGCTAGAGGGCTGGTAACTTTGGAGACCCAGCATTTT.

Ten or more counts support this clonotype. V and J are TRBV6-5 and TRBJ2-1; TRBD2 aligns across 9 bases. The CDR3 has 16 amino acids. CDR1 and CDR2 (germline): MNHEY, SVGAGI. After removal of 0 bases from V and 10 bases from J, the junction contained 10 bases not matched to a gene. The CDR3 DNA is TGTGCCAGCAGTTACTCCGGTGGCGGGAGGGCTCTCGAGCAGTTCTTC. It is translated as CASSYSGGGRALEQFF.

In the case of this clonotype: This could be a read error, since a much larger clone is one nucleotide away. J is TRBJ1-5 and V is TRBV28; 10 nucleotides match TRBD1. The CDR3 spans 17 residues. The germline V gene encodes CDR1 MDHEN and CDR2 SYDVKM. The CDR3 is CASRPTGTGVSNQPRHF. The DNA of the CDR3 is TGTGCCAGCAGGCCTACCGGGACAGGGGTAAGCAATCAGCCCCGGCATTTT. The variable domain in full, with the rest retrieved from reference TRBV28 and TRBJ1-5, is DVKVTQSSRYLVKRTGEKVFLECVQDMDHENMFWYRQDPGLGLRLIYFSYDVKMKEKGDIPEGYSVSREKKERFSLILESASTNQTSMYLCASRPTGTGVSNQPRHFGDGTRLSIL.

This clonotype was picked up many times. V is TRBV12-3 or TRBV12-4 and J is TRBJ2-5; either TRBD1 or TRBD2 may supply D (7 bases each). CDR3 length: 16 residues. Between the trimmed V and J ends, which lost 5 bases and 4 bases, there was a span of 20 bases. The CDR3 protein is CASSTALTGEGETQYF. The CDR3 DNA sequence: TGTGCCAGCAGTACCGCCTTAACAGGGGAGGGAGAGACCCAGTACTTC.

The V and J genes are TRBV2 and TRBJ1-1, with D unclear. Per germline, CDR1 SNHLY and CDR2 FYNNEI. The CDR3 covers 14 residues. Trimming shortened V by 3 bases and J by 9 bases, and 17 bases separated the two germline ends. The CDR3 DNA sequence: TGTGCCAGCAGTGATCCGCTACTCTCTGGAAAAGCTTTCTTT. Amino acids: CASSDPLLSGKAFF.

This clonotype has ten or more counts. V gene TRBV10-3 combines with J gene TRBJ1-1, with D uncertain. The CDR3 consists of 15 residues. Germline loops: CDR1 ENHRY, CDR2 SYGVKD. V gave up 6 bases and J gave up 1 base, with 15 bases separating them. In DNA, the CDR3 is TGTGCCATCAGCGCGGACCTGAACCGGAACACTGAAGCTTTCTTT. Translating gives CAISADLNRNTEAFF.

The chain recombines TRBV15 with TRBJ2-7; 9 bases fit TRBD1. J was trimmed by 2 bases and V by 3 bases; bases with no gene match: 8. The CDR3 has 16 residues. Per germline, CDR1 LNHNV and CDR2 YYDKDF (reference sequence). The CDR3 region is CATSSEGTGRAYEQYF. CDR3 DNA: TGTGCCACCAGCAGCGAGGGGACAGGGAGGGCCTACGAGCAGTACTTC.

Notes on this clonotype: It may be a read error: a sequence one base away is much more abundant. The genes are TRBV18 and TRBJ2-7; unclear D gene. Trimming took 5 bases from V and 1 from J, leaving 12 bases between them. There are 14 residues in the CDR3. Germline CDR1 is KGHSH and CDR2 is LQKENI. The CDR3 is CASSVQASSYEQYV. The CDR3 bases are TGTGCCAGCTCAGTGCAGGCGTCGTCCTACGAGCAGTACGTC.

The J gene is TRBJ2-5, the V gene TRBV6-2 or TRBV6-3; D is uncertain. The CDR3 loop spans 15 amino acids. V gave up 2 bases and J gave up 4 bases, with 14 bases separating them. Germline V lookup: CDR1 MNHEY, CDR2 SVGEGT. CDR3 nucleotides: TGTGCCAGCAGTTACCCCCCCCCTCGAGGAGAGACCCAGTACTTC. Translated: CASSYPPPRGETQYF.

This clonotype is medium-sized. The DNA of the CDR3 is TGCAGCGTTGAGCCCTACAATGAGCAGTTCTTC. It is translated as CSVEPYNEQFF. The chain joins TRBV29-1 to TRBJ2-1; D is unresolved. V was pared by 3 bases and J by 2 bases, with 2 bases between. The CDR3 totals 11 residues. The germline V gene encodes CDR1 SQVTM and CDR2 ANQGSEA.

V gene TRBV20-1 combines with J gene TRBJ2-2; D is possibly TRBD1 (6 bases). Trimming cost V 4 bases and J 6 bases, with 18 bases left between them. CDR1 and CDR2 from the germline V gene are DFQATT and SNEGSKA (reference sequence). This CDR3 has 15 residues. CDR3 in amino acids: CSAIPGPGVAGELFF. CDR3 bases: TGCAGTGCTATACCGGGCCCAGGGGTCGCCGGGGAGCTGTTTTTT.

This clonotype has a count of ten or more. This sequence joins TRBV19 and TRBJ2-5; D is unclear. Trimming stripped 6 bases from V and 2 bases from J, with 4 bases between. The V gene's germline CDR1 is LNHDA and CDR2 SQIVND (reference sequence). The CDR3 is 11 residues long. This CDR3 reads CASRLQETQYF. CDR3 in DNA: TGTGCCAGTAGGTTACAAGAGACCCAGTACTTC.

This clonotype was observed at least ten times. The V call is TRBV20-1, the J call TRBJ2-5, with a possible D match to TRBD1 (5 bases). The CDR3 covers 12 residues. CDR1 is DFQATT and CDR2 is SNEGSKA in the germline V gene (reference sequence). With 2 bases removed from V and 5 bases from J, the gap between germline ends came to 9 bases. The chain's CDR3 is CSARKGMETQYF. In nucleotides, the CDR3 is TGCAGTGCTAGAAAGGGGATGGAGACCCAGTACTTC.

This clonotype showed up many times. The chain is built from TRBV20-1 and TRBJ2-1; 10 bases line up with TRBD2. CDR3 length: 14 residues. V lost 0 bases, J lost 15 bases, and 11 bases stayed unmatched. Germline V gives CDR1 DFQATT, CDR2 SNEGSKA (reference sequence). Here the CDR3 DNA reads TGCAGTGCTAGAGATTCAGCTAGCGGGAGAAGGCGGTTCTTC. It encodes CSARDSASGRRRFF.

With regard to this clonotype: One end of the junction varies from germline; a read error may be responsible. The CDR3 sequence is CTSSDNGVTVTQYF. CDR3 DNA sequence: TGTACCAGCAGTGACAACGGGGTCACAGTTACGCAGTATTTT. This sequence joins TRBV6-1 and TRBJ2-3; D is possibly TRBD2 (5 bases). CDR1 and CDR2 from the germline V gene are MNHNS and SASEGT. The CDR3 sequence is 14 residues long.

This clonotype was picked up one time. J is TRBJ2-2 and V is TRBV7-3; D gene unclear. V was pared by 1 base and J by 0 bases, with 6 bases between. The CDR3 loop spans 15 amino acids. CDR1 is SGHTA and CDR2 is FQGTGA in the germline V gene. CDR3 DNA sequence: TGTGCCAGCAGCTTAAATTCCGCGAACACCGGGGAGCTGTTTTTT. Translating gives CASSLNSANTGELFF.

This clonotype was found many times. The chain recombines TRBV19 with TRBJ2-3; D is possibly TRBD2 (5 bases). Germline V gives CDR1 LNHDA, CDR2 SQIVND (reference sequence). The CDR3 consists of 13 residues. With 4 bases removed from V and 4 bases from J, the gap between germline ends came to 9 bases. Written as DNA, the CDR3 is TGTGCCAGTAGTACAGGAGGCGCAGATACGCAGTATTTT. This gives the protein CASSTGGADTQYF.

The chain uses TRBV7-8 and TRBJ2-3; 8 bases map to TRBD2. Germline V CDR1 and CDR2: SGHVS, FQNEAQ. After removal of 2 bases from V and 5 bases from J, the junction contained 6 bases not matched to a gene. This CDR3 contains 15 residues. The CDR3 region is CASSLPPAGGDTQYF. CDR3 nucleotide sequence: TGTGCCAGCAGCTTACCTCCGGCGGGGGGAGATACGCAGTATTTT.

The rearrangement links TRBV7-6 to TRBJ1-5; D possibly corresponds to TRBD1 (6 bases). CDR1 is SGHVS, CDR2 FNYEAQ, per germline. Trimming removed 5 bases at V and 7 bases at J, with 12 bases between. This CDR3 is 13 amino acids long. DNA for the CDR3: TGTGCCAGCAGCCGACAGGCGGACCAGCCCCAGCATTTT. It yields the protein CASSRQADQPQHF.

In this sample, this clonotype turned up a few times. The chain joins TRBV2 to TRBJ2-3; 9 nucleotides match TRBD2. The junction had 11 bases not matched to a gene; V was cut back by 7 bases and J by 3 bases. Germline V gene data show CDR1 as SNHLY and CDR2 as FYNNEI. This CDR3 has 16 residues. The CDR3 nucleotides read TGTGCCAGCAAGGGTTTTGCTAGCGGGGATACAGATACGCAGTATTTT. Translating it yields CASKGFASGDTDTQYF.

This clonotype has a count of ten or more. The chain has TRBV6-5 and TRBJ2-2; 8 bases align to TRBD2. J lost 8 bases, V lost 10 bases, and 24 bases had no gene match. Per the germline V gene, CDR1 is MNHEY and CDR2 is SVGAGI. This CDR3 comprises 18 residues. The CDR3 is CATQGNLGSGRRAGELFF. The CDR3 bases are TGTGCCACCCAGGGGAATCTTGGGAGCGGGAGAAGGGCAGGGGAGCTGTTTTTT.

This clonotype has ten or more counts. The V and J genes are TRBV2 and TRBJ2-7; no definite D call. The CDR3 has 13 residues. The germline V gene has CDR1 SNHLY and CDR2 FYNNEI. The V gene lost 2 bases and the J gene lost 0 bases, with 5 bases spanning the gap. The CDR3 here is CASSEWHSYEQYF. The CDR3 region has the DNA TGTGCCAGCAGTGAATGGCACTCCTACGAGCAGTACTTC. Using reference TRBV2 and TRBJ2-7 for the parts outside the CDR3, the full variable domain is EPEVTQTPSHQVTQMGQEVILRCVPISNHLYFYWYRQILGQKVEFLVSFYNNEISEKSEIFDDQFSVERPDGSNFTLKIRSTKLEDSAMYFCASSEWHSYEQYFGPGTRLTVT.

This clonotype has only a few counts. The J gene is TRBJ2-7, the V gene TRBV7-8; 8 bases line up with TRBD2. J gave up 3 bases and V 5 bases, and 3 bases lay outside the gene matches. The CDR3 covers 13 residues. Germline loops: CDR1 SGHVS, CDR2 FQNEAQ. The CDR3 protein is CASSRLAGYEQYF. DNA for the CDR3: TGTGCCAGCAGCCGTCTAGCGGGCTACGAGCAGTACTTC.

Regarding this clonotype: In this CDR3 the conserved last residue, phenylalanine or tryptophan, is missing, so a read error is likely. The chain uses TRBV4-2 and TRBJ2-3; TRBD1 might be the D (5 bases). The CDR3 has 13 residues. V gave up 0 bases and J gave up 12 bases, with 13 bases separating them. The germline gives CDR1 LGHNA, CDR2 YNFKEQ. In DNA form, the CDR3 reads TGTGCCAGCAGCCAAGAAGGGGATTCCTTCCAGTATTGT. This gives the protein CASSQEGDSFQYC.

This clonotype was seen ten or more times. This chain links TRBV14 with TRBJ2-3, with unresolved D. The CDR3 runs 12 residues. V shed 4 bases and J shed 6 bases, with 8 bases lying between them. Germline CDR1 and CDR2: SGHDN and FVKESK. The CDR3 here is CASSLIRDTQYF. CDR3 nucleotides: TGTGCCAGCAGCCTTATACGGGATACGCAGTATTTT.